Each of the 6 T cell receptor beta chains below was sequenced from the same sample in a study of T-cell memory formation after mild COVID-19. MiXCR, run by TCRdb on the 5' RACE reads, gives a single entry per CDR3 protein. The sample has 290,000 or so distinct CDR3 sequences, around 19% seen once. Sequencing was performed on PBMCs or a T cell subset sorted from them (not recorded which). The receptors derive from a man aged 18 to 29 who had mild COVID-19 (a few samples of this study predate the infection). Cell type and time point are not known.

The chain employs TRBV7-2 and TRBJ2-3; D may be TRBD1 (7 bases). Germline V gene data show CDR1 as SGHTA and CDR2 as FQGNSA. The CDR3 totals 17 residues. Trimming left V 4 bases short and J 5 bases short, with 22 bases between. The CDR3 here is CASSSGRTGGGRDTQYF. In nucleotides, the CDR3 is TGTGCCAGCAGCTCCGGAAGGACAGGAGGGGGGAGAGATACGCAGTATTTT.

The chain is built from TRBV30 and TRBJ1-6; no reliable D call. V gave up 1 base and J gave up 7 bases, with 5 bases separating them. Looked up from germline, CDR1 is GTSNPN and CDR2 is SVGIG (reference sequence). The CDR3 sequence is 12 residues long. The CDR3 DNA follows: TGTGCCTGGAGTGATCGGAATTCACCCCTCCACTTT. Its protein product is CAWSDRNSPLHF.

The chain couples TRBV7-2 to TRBJ2-2; D perhaps matches TRBD1 (5 bases). The CDR3 sequence is 15 residues long. V was shortened by 5 bases and J by 1 base, with 11 bases between the two germline ends. Germline V lookup: CDR1 SGHTA, CDR2 FQGNSA. CDR3 region: CASSAGQGNTGELFF. In DNA, the CDR3 is TGTGCCAGCAGCGCAGGGCAGGGGAACACCGGGGAGCTGTTTTTT.

The chain couples TRBV27 to TRBJ1-1, with a weak D call TRBD1 (6 bases). The CDR3 contains 14 residues. Germline lookup yields CDR1 MNHEY and CDR2 SMNVEV (reference sequence). Trimming pared 5 bases from V and 1 base from J, leaving 11 bases between. For the CDR3, the DNA is TGTGCCAGCAGTCGCAGGGGCGCGAACACTGAAGCTTTCTTT. Translated, it gives CASSRRGANTEAFF.

This clonotype was seen a few times. The chain couples TRBV3-1 to TRBJ1-1; TRBD1 is a possible D gene (5 bases). From germline, CDR1 is LGHDT and CDR2 YNNKEL (reference sequence). CDR3 size: 14 residues. Trimming left V 1 base short and J 6 bases short, with 12 bases between. CDR3 DNA sequence: TGTGCCAGCAGCCAAGGAGACAGAATCCCTGAAGCTTTCTTT. It encodes CASSQGDRIPEAFF.

A few counts support this clonotype. The J gene is TRBJ2-1, the V gene TRBV4-3; tentative D call: TRBD2 (6 bases). The V end lost 0 bases, the J end lost 0 bases, and 9 bases lay between the germline ends. The CDR3 runs to 16 residues. CDR1 is LGHNA and CDR2 is YSLEER in the germline V gene. CDR3 loop: CASSQDLGGSYNEQFF. The CDR3 coding sequence is TGCGCCAGCAGCCAAGATCTGGGGGGCTCCTACAATGAGCAGTTCTTC.